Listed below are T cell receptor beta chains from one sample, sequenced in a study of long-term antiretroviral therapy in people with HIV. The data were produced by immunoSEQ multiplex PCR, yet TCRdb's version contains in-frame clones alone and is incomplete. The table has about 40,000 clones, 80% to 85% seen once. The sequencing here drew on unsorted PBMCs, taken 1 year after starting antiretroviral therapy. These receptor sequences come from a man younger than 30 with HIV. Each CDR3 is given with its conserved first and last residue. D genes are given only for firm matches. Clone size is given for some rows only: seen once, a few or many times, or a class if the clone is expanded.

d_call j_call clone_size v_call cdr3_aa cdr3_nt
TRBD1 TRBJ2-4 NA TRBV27 CASSFQTGIAKNIQYF TGTGCCAGCAGTTTTCAGACAGGGATAGCCAAAAACATTCAGTACTTC
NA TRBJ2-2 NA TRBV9 CASSVEGTGTGELFF TGTGCCAGCAGCGTAGAGGGTACCGGCACCGGGGAGCTGTTTTTT
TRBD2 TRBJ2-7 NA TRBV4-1 CASSPLLLAASYEQYF TGCGCCAGCAGCCCCCTCCTACTAGCGGCCTCCTACGAGCAGTACTTC
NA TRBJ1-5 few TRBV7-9 CASSPLLGVTSNQPQHF TGTGCCAGCAGCCCCTTACTTGGGGTAACTAGCAATCAGCCCCAGCATTTT
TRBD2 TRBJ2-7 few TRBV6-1 CASSEDLAGGYEQYF TGTGCCAGCAGTGAAGATCTAGCGGGAGGTTACGAGCAGTACTTC
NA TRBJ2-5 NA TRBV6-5 CASSTQETQYF TGTGCCAGCAGTACCCAAGAGACCCAGTACTTC
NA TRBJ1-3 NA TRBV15 CATSRGGTAGNTIYF TGTGCCACCAGCAGAGGGGGGACGGCAGGAAACACCATATATTTT
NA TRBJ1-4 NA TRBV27 CASSPRDRLSNEKLFF TGTGCCAGCAGTCCCCGGGACCGACTTTCTAATGAAAAACTGTTTTTT
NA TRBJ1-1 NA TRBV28 CASSLSNTEAFF TGTGCCAGCAGCTTAAGTAACACTGAAGCTTTCTTT
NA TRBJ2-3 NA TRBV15 CATSEAASAATDTQYF TGTGCCACCAGCGAGGCGGCTAGCGCTGCGACAGATACGCAGTATTTT
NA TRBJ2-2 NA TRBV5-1 CASSLGGGTGELFF TGCGCCAGCAGCTTGGGAGGGGGCACCGGGGAGCTGTTTTTT
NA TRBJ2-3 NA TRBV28 CASSSQVADTQYF TGTGCCAGCAGTAGCCAGGTCGCAGATACGCAGTATTTT
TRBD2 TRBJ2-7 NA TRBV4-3 CASSQVTSGTYEQYF TGCGCCAGCAGCCAAGTCACTAGCGGGACCTACGAGCAGTACTTC
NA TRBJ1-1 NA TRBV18 CASSPSSAGRGNTEAFF TGTGCCAGCTCACCCTCCTCCGCGGGGCGCGGGAACACTGAAGCTTTCTTT
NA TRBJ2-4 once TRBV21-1 CASSKRDFLAKNIQYF TGTGCCAGCAGCAAAAGAGACTTCCTAGCCAAAAACATTCAGTACTTC
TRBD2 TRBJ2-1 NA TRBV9 CASSGEASGRVQENEQFF TGTGCCAGCAGCGGCGAGGCCAGCGGGAGGGTTCAGGAAAATGAGCAGTTCTTC
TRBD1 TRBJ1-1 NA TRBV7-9 CASSSQRTGGHTEAFF TGTGCCAGCAGCTCACAGCGGACAGGGGGACACACTGAAGCTTTCTTT
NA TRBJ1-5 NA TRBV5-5 CASSLGFSNQPQHF TGTGCCAGCAGCTTAGGGTTTAGCAATCAGCCCCAGCATTTT
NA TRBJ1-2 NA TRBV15 CATSRDPRQAYGYTF TGTGCCACCAGCAGAGATCCCCGACAGGCCTATGGCTACACCTTC
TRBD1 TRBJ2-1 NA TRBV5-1 CASRNGQGPYNEQFF TGCGCCAGCAGAAACGGACAGGGCCCCTACAATGAGCAGTTCTTC
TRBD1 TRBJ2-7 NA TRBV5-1 CASSRRDRSYEQYF TGCGCCAGCAGCCGAAGGGACAGGAGCTACGAGCAGTACTTC
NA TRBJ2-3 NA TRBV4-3 CASSQPHSGWGTDTQYF TGCGCCAGCAGCCAGCCACATAGCGGATGGGGCACAGATACGCAGTATTTT
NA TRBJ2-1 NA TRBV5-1 CASSLVNPDGDEQFF TGCGCCAGCAGCTTGGTCAACCCCGACGGGGATGAGCAGTTCTTC